The rows below give T cell receptor beta chains drawn from one sample of a study of T cell repertoires in cytomegalovirus infection. In TCRdb, the reads were re-called with MiXCR into one record per CDR3 protein. The data contain about 140,000 distinct CDR3 sequences, 5.5% to 7% of them singletons. The sample taken for sequencing was PBMCs. The receptors derive from a human donor in good health (CMV status not recorded). Some clones in this sample may be carry-over from other donors' samples. Each CDR3 is given with its conserved first and last residue. A D gene is named only where the DNA matches it firmly. Expanded clones are given a class, and other clones once, few, many or no size at all.

J gene | D gene | V gene | clone size | CDR3 DNA | CDR3 protein
TRBJ2-5 | TRBD2 | TRBV5-1 | few | TGCGCCAGCAGCTTGGAAGCGGGGGCGTCCCGACAAGAGACCCAGTACTTC | CASSLEAGASRQETQYF
TRBJ2-3 | - | TRBV19 | - | TGTGCCAGTAATTCGGGGGCTCGTACGGATACGCAGTATTTT | CASNSGARTDTQYF
TRBJ1-1 | - | TRBV6-2/TRBV6-3 | - | TGTGCCAGCAGTCGGGGAGCCCTGAACACTGAAGCTTTCTTT | CASSRGALNTEAFF
TRBJ2-5 | - | TRBV7-2 | many | TGTGCCAGCAGGGTGACACAGGGTAGAGAGACCCAGTACTTC | CASRVTQGRETQYF
TRBJ2-5 | TRBD2 | TRBV29-1 | few | TGCAGCGTGGGGGGGGGTCAAGAGACCCAGTACTTC | CSVGGGQETQYF
TRBJ1-1 | TRBD1 | TRBV20-1 | few | TGCAGTGCTGATTTAGGGGGCAACACTGAAGCTTTCTTT | CSADLGGNTEAFF
TRBJ2-2 | TRBD2 | TRBV7-3 | many | TGTGCCAGCAGCTGGACTAGCGGGGACACCGGGGAGCTGTTTTTT | CASSWTSGDTGELFF
TRBJ2-7 | - | TRBV7-9 | many | TGTGCCAGCAGCTTAGAAGGCGATCCCTACGAGCAGTACTTC | CASSLEGDPYEQYF
TRBJ2-5 | - | TRBV7-9 | many | TGTGCCAGCAGCCCCGTCGGGGCGCGGGGGACCCAGTACTTC | CASSPVGARGTQYF
TRBJ2-3 | TRBD2 | TRBV7-2 | many | TGTGCCAGCTGCGACCGGGACTACCGCACAGATACGCAGTATTTT | CASCDRDYRTDTQYF
TRBJ2-7 | - | TRBV6-4 | - | TGTGCCAGCATCCCCTTAGCCGGGGTGGAGGACTTC | CASIPLAGVEDF
TRBJ2-3 | - | TRBV7-9 | many | TGTGCCAGCACCCCCCTGAGGGGGATGACAGATACGCAGTATTTT | CASTPLRGMTDTQYF
TRBJ2-7 | TRBD2 | TRBV7-6 | many | TGTGCCAGCAGTCTAGGGACTAGCGGGGACGAGCAGTACTTC | CASSLGTSGDEQYF
TRBJ1-3 | - | TRBV14 | many | TGTGCCAGCAGCCAAGTCGCCAGGGCTGGAAACACCATATATTTT | CASSQVARAGNTIYF
TRBJ2-2 | - | TRBV7-2 | many | TGTGCCAGCAGCTTTCAGAGTCCTGACACCGGGGAGCTGTTTTTT | CASSFQSPDTGELFF
TRBJ2-7 | - | TRBV19 | - | TGTGCCAGTAGTATAATGGACCCCGGCTACGAGCAGTACTTC | CASSIMDPGYEQYF
TRBJ1-5 | - | TRBV20-1 | many | TGCAGTGCTAGAGATCTCGGCAATCAGCCCCAGCATTTT | CSARDLGNQPQHF
TRBJ2-2 | - | TRBV5-1 | - | TGCGCCAGCAGCGCCAGGGGGGCCGGGGAGCTGTTTTTT | CASSARGAGELFF
TRBJ2-3 | TRBD1 | TRBV19 | many | TGTGCCAGTAGTTTAGGACAGGGACAAACAGATACGCAGTATTTT | CASSLGQGQTDTQYF
TRBJ1-6 | TRBD1 | TRBV5-1 | few | TGCGCCAGCAGCCCCAGTGGACAGGAGAGCTCCTATAATTCACCCCTCCACTTT | CASSPSGQESSYNSPLHF
TRBJ2-5 | TRBD2 | TRBV5-1 | few | TGCGCCAGCAGCTTGCGGTCCGCTAGCGGGGTTCAAGAGACCCAGTACTTC | CASSLRSASGVQETQYF
TRBJ1-1 | TRBD1 | TRBV7-2 | many | TGTGCCAGCAGCCCCCGGACAGGGTCGGATGGTTTGGGGAACACTGAAGCTTTCTTT | CASSPRTGSDGLGNTEAFF
TRBJ2-7 | - | TRBV6-4 | many | TGTGCCAGCAGTGTTATCGTATGGTCCACCGAGCAGTACTTC | CASSVIVWSTEQYF
TRBJ2-7 | - | TRBV7-2 | many | TGTGCCAGCAGCTTGGCATTTGCCGACTACGAGCAGTACTTC | CASSLAFADYEQYF
TRBJ2-2 | - | TRBV29-1 | many | TGCAGCGTTGTTACAGAAACACTCGTTGGGTACGGTTCGACCGGGGAGCTGTTTTTT | CSVVTETLVGYGSTGELFF
TRBJ2-7 | - | TRBV2 | few | TGTGCCAGCAGTGAAGGGGGGCGATTCTACGAGCAGTACTTC | CASSEGGRFYEQYF
TRBJ2-5 | TRBD1 | TRBV7-2 | many | TGTGCCAGCAGCCTAAGGACAGGGCAAGAGACCCAGTACTTC | CASSLRTGQETQYF
TRBJ2-3 | - | TRBV5-1 | many | TGCGCCAGCACTGGACTGGGATACACAGATACGCAGTATTTT | CASTGLGYTDTQYF